Listed below are T cell receptor beta chains from one sample, sequenced in a study of T-cell reconstitution after alpha-beta-depleted transplantation in children. TCRdb called the PCR reads again in MiXCR, with one record for every CDR3 protein. This sample has 500,000 to 650,000 distinct CDR3 sequences, with 10% to 15% found just once. Sequencing was performed on PBMCs, mostly from graft donor cells, taken 360 days after TCRalphabeta/CD19-depleted stem cell transplant. These receptors were collected from a male patient aged 10 to 17 who had a stem cell transplant for acute myeloid leukemia, so the T cells may come from the graft donor. Each CDR3 is given with its conserved first and last residue. The D gene is left open where the match is weak. Some rows mark clone size as missing; the rest say once, few, many or name a class of expanded clone.

CASSIGLYNEQYF TGTGCCAGCAGCATAGGACTGTACAACGAGCAGTACTTC TRBV9 - TRBJ2-7 few
CSARYQGASSYNEQFF TGCAGTGCTAGATACCAGGGGGCAAGCTCCTACAATGAGCAGTTCTTC TRBV20-1 TRBD1 TRBJ2-1 -
CSVERTGGDEQYF TGCAGCGTTGAAAGGACAGGGGGCGACGAGCAGTACTTC TRBV29-1 TRBD1 TRBJ2-7 few
CASSLPTPSGFNEQFF TGTGCCAGCAGTTTGCCCACGCCTAGCGGTTTTAATGAGCAGTTCTTC TRBV6-2/TRBV6-3 TRBD2 TRBJ2-1 -
CAIREGSDEQFF TGTGCCATCAGGGAGGGATCCGATGAGCAGTTCTTC TRBV10-3 - TRBJ2-1 few
CASSFYRVSNQPQHF TGTGCCAGCAGCTTCTACAGGGTTAGCAATCAGCCCCAGCATTTT TRBV5-6 - TRBJ1-5 many
CASSWPSSMNTEAFF TGTGCCAGCAGTTGGCCCTCCTCGATGAACACTGAAGCTTTCTTT TRBV28 - TRBJ1-1 -
CAWRFGVRTGELFF TGTGCCTGGAGGTTTGGGGTACGCACCGGGGAGCTGTTTTTT TRBV30 - TRBJ2-2 many
CASSITGTVSSYNEQFF TGTGCCAGCAGCATAACCGGGACTGTGAGTTCCTACAATGAGCAGTTCTTC TRBV7-9 - TRBJ2-1 -
CASSPLNEQFF TGTGCCAGCAGCCCCCTAAATGAGCAGTTCTTC TRBV12-3/TRBV12-4 - TRBJ2-1 many
CASSPLARVRTGGKSEAFF TGTGCCAGCTCACCACTAGCCAGGGTACGGACAGGGGGGAAATCTGAAGCTTTCTTT TRBV18 TRBD1 TRBJ1-1 -
CASSFRNEQYF TGTGCCAGCAGCTTTCGGAACGAGCAGTACTTC TRBV6-2/TRBV6-3 - TRBJ2-7 -
CRAAPGLAYEQYF TGCAGGGCGGCGCCGGGACTTGCCTACGAGCAGTACTTC TRBV20-1 - TRBJ2-7 few
CSATPGGEDKYF TGCAGTGCCACTCCGGGAGGCGAGGATAAGTATTTT TRBV20-1 TRBD2 TRBJ2-3 few
CASSLILLAGVIDEQFF TGTGCCAGCAGTTTAATTTTACTAGCGGGAGTTATAGATGAGCAGTTCTTC TRBV27 TRBD2 TRBJ2-1 -
CASSFSPRGTGELFF TGTGCCAGCAGTTTCTCCCCCAGAGGCACCGGGGAGCTGTTTTTT TRBV6-5 - TRBJ2-2 few